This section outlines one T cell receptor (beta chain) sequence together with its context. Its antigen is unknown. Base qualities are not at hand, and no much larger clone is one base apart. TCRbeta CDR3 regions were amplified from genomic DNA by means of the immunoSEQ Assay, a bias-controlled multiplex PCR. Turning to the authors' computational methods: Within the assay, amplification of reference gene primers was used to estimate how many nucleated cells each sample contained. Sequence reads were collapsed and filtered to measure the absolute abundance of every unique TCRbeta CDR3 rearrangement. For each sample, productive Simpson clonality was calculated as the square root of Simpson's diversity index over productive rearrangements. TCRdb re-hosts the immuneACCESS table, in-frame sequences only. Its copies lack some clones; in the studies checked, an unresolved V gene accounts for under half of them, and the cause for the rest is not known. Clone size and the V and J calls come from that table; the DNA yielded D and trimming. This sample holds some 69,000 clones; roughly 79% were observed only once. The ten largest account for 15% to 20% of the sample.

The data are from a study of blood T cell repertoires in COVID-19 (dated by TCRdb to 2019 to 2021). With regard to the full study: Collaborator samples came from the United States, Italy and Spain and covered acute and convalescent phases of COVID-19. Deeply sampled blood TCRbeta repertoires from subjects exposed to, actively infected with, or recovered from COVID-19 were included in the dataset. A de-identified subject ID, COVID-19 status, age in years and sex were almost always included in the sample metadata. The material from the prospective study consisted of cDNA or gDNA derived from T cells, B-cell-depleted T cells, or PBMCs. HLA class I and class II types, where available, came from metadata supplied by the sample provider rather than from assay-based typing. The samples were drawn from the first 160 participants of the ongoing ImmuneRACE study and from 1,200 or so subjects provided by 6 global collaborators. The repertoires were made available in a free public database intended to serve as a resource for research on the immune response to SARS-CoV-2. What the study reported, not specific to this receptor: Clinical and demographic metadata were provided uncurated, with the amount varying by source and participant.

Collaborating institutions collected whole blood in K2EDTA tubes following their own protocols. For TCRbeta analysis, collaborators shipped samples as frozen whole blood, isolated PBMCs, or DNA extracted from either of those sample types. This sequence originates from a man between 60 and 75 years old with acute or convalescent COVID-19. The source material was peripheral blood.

The nucleotide sequence reads as follows: TGTGCCAGCAGCCGCACAGGGGGCAACCCTGAAGCTTTCTTT. Translated, this is CASSRTGGNPEAFF. The sequence is built from TRBV6-2 or TRBV6-3 and TRBJ1-1, with 9 middle bases fitting TRBD1. CDR1 and CDR2 are drawn from the germline V gene: MNHEY, SVGEGT. Trimming leaves V shorter by 6 bases and J shorter by 6 bases, with the junction holding 8 bases beyond the gene matches. The CDR3 has 14 amino acids, counting the end cysteine and phenylalanine. Kept here is only the CDR3 DNA, which spans 42 bases and is read in frame from base 1.